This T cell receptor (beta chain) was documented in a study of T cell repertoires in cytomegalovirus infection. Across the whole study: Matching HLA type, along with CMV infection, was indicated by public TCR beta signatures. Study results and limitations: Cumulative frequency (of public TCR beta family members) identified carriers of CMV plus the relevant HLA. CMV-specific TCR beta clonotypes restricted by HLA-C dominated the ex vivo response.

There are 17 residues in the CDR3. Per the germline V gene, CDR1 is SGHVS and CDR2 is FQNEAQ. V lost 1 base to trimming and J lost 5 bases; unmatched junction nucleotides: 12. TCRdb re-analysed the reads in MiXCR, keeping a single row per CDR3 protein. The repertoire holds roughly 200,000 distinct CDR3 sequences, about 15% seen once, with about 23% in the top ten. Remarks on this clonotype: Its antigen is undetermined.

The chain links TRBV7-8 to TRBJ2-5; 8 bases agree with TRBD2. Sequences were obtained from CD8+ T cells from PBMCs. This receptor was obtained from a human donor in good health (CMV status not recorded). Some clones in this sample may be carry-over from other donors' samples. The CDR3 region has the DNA TGTGCCAGCAGCTTAGACATACTAGCGGAGTCGGGGGAGACCCAGTACTTC. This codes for CASSLDILAESGETQYF.